Sequencing of this T cell receptor (beta chain) was carried out in a study of spatial heterogeneity in lung cancer. Overall study: Strong correlation linked TCR transcript counts in tumor regions to a T cell module score derived from matched bulk RNA-seq. For the average unique TCR and UMI combination, more than 8.5 occurrences appeared in raw reads.

As for time point: sample taken at primary tumor resection. Untreated early-stage non-small cell lung cancer patients, 70 to 85 in total, were the donors. Whole RNA was taken from tumor, nontumor lung or frozen PBMC; it was then sequenced unsorted. TCRdb re-called the 5' RACE reads with MiXCR, one entry per CDR3 protein. The repertoire has 10,000 to 12,000 distinct CDR3 sequences, approximately 12% of them found once; the top ten carry around 12%. This CDR3 spans 15 amino acids. Per germline, CDR1 SGHRS and CDR2 YFSETQ. Trimming stripped 0 bases from V and 2 bases from J, with 10 bases between. Study-wide results and limits: Mutation tallies in tumors tracked expanded intratumoral alpha and beta TCR counts.

This clonotype occurred many times. Its antigen remains unknown. This rearrangement joins TRBV5-1 to TRBJ2-3; D possibly corresponds to TRBD2 (6 bases). The sequenced sample was lung tumor tissue, obtained at surgery. The clonotype was recovered from a female donor with early-stage non-small cell lung cancer. CDR3 DNA: TGCGCCAGCAGCTTGGCTGGGGGGTACACAGATACGCAGTATTTT. Translation: CASSLAGGYTDTQYF.